Listed below are T cell receptor beta chains from one sample, sequenced in a study of blood T cells in healthy people across ages. In TCRdb, the 5' RACE reads were re-called with MiXCR into one record per CDR3 protein. The table includes about 1.8 million distinct CDR3 sequences, about 49% detected once. The sequenced material came from blood. The receptor source for this set is a woman in her thirties or forties in good health. CDR3s include the opening cysteine and the closing phenylalanine or tryptophan. D genes are given only for firm matches. Not every row has a clone size; where given, it reads once, few, many or a size class.

V gene	clone size	D gene	J gene	CDR3 DNA	CDR3 protein
TRBV9	NA	NA	TRBJ1-2	TGTGCCAGCAGCGTAGATAATATGGGTGGCTACACCTTC	CASSVDNMGGYTF
TRBV6-2/TRBV6-3	once	TRBD2	TRBJ2-5	TGTGCCAGCAGTTACGGCGGGGGGCCTAGGGAGACCCAGTACTTC	CASSYGGGPRETQYF
TRBV24-1	NA	NA	TRBJ2-3	TGTGCCACCAGTGATTTCGGCAGGGACCCAGATACGCAGTATTTT	CATSDFGRDPDTQYF
TRBV7-2	NA	TRBD2	TRBJ2-3	TGTGCCAGCCGGGGCGGGGGGGCTGCAAATACGCAGTATTTT	CASRGGGAANTQYF
TRBV7-2	NA	TRBD1	TRBJ2-7	TGTGCCAGCAGCACGGACTGGGACAGTGAGCAGTACTTC	CASSTDWDSEQYF
TRBV28	few	TRBD2	TRBJ2-5	TGTGCCAGCACTTTAGCGGGGGGGCCAGAGACCCAGTACTTC	CASTLAGGPETQYF
TRBV3-1	few	TRBD2	TRBJ2-5	TGTGCCAGCAGCCGGACTAGCTGGGGGGAGACCCAGTACTTC	CASSRTSWGETQYF
TRBV10-3	NA	TRBD1	TRBJ1-6	TGTGCCATCAGTGAGCAGACAGGGACCTACTCACCCCTCCACTTT	CAISEQTGTYSPLHF
TRBV10-3	NA	NA	TRBJ2-5	TGTGCCATCAAGGGGGTCCTGGCAGAGACCCAGTACTTC	CAIKGVLAETQYF
TRBV20-1	NA	NA	TRBJ1-2	TGCAGTGCTAGGGACCCTGTGCCTAACTATGGCTACACCTTC	CSARDPVPNYGYTF
TRBV25-1	NA	TRBD1	TRBJ1-2	TGTGCCAGCAGTGGGTTCGGGTTACAGGGGGCTGATGGCTATGGCTACACCTTC	CASSGFGLQGADGYGYTF
TRBV11-1	NA	TRBD1	TRBJ1-5	TGTGCCAGCAGCCTGACAGGGGAAGGCAATCAGCCCCAGCATTTT	CASSLTGEGNQPQHF
TRBV6-2/TRBV6-3	NA	NA	TRBJ1-6	TGTGCCAGCAGTTACTCAGGTGGCAGAAGCTTAAGCTCCTATAATTCACCCCTCCACTTT	CASSYSGGRSLSSYNSPLHF
TRBV28	few	NA	TRBJ2-4	TGTGCCAGCAGTTTCAGGGGTTATATTCAGTACTTC	CASSFRGYIQYF
TRBV2	few	NA	TRBJ1-2	TGTGCCAGCAGTGAACATGGGCAGGGTCCTAATGGCTACACCTTC	CASSEHGQGPNGYTF
TRBV20-1	NA	NA	TRBJ2-7	TGCGGTGCTAGAATTACAGGGACCTACGAGCAGTACTTC	CGARITGTYEQYF
TRBV6-2/TRBV6-3	NA	TRBD2	TRBJ2-1	TGTGCCGGCAGTAGACTAGCGGGGGGGCCTGGGGAGCAGTTCTTC	CAGSRLAGGPGEQFF
TRBV25-1	NA	NA	TRBJ2-7	TGTGCCAGCAGTGAATTCACCTACAATGAGCAGTACTTC	CASSEFTYNEQYF
TRBV20-1	NA	TRBD2	TRBJ2-7	TGCAGTGCTGCCCGGGACTACGACCAACTCGAGTACTTC	CSAARDYDQLEYF
TRBV27	NA	NA	TRBJ2-5	TGTGCCAGCAGTTCCGGGATGGAGACCCAGTACTTC	CASSSGMETQYF
TRBV7-9	NA	NA	TRBJ2-1	TGTGCCAGCAGATTAGATGGGGGGAACAATGAGCAGTTCTTC	CASRLDGGNNEQFF
TRBV5-1	many	NA	TRBJ2-5	TGTGCCAGCAGTCACTCTCAAGAGACCCAGTACTTC	CASSHSQETQYF
TRBV29-1	NA	NA	TRBJ2-1	TGCAGCGGTGAGGGGACTTCCCACAATGAGCAGTTCTTC	CSGEGTSHNEQFF
TRBV7-2	NA	NA	TRBJ1-3	TGTGCCAGCAGCTTTCTCGGAAACACCATATATTTT	CASSFLGNTIYF
TRBV10-1	NA	NA	TRBJ2-3	TGCGCCAGCAGTGAACGGACAGCGACAGATACGCAGTATTTT	CASSERTATDTQYF
TRBV4-2	NA	TRBD2	TRBJ2-3	TGTGCCAGCAGCCAAGATATGCTAGCGGGGGACACAGATACGCAGTATTTT	CASSQDMLAGDTDTQYF
TRBV4-2	few	TRBD2	TRBJ2-5	TGTGCCAGCAGCCAAGGGACTAGCGGGGGGGAAGAAGAGACCCAGTACTTC	CASSQGTSGGEEETQYF
TRBV20-1	NA	TRBD2	TRBJ2-1	TGCAGTGCTAGCGTAGCGGGGGGGCGGAATGAGCAGTTCTTC	CSASVAGGRNEQFF
TRBV28	NA	TRBD1	TRBJ1-2	TGTGCCAGCAAACCATCCGGACAGGGGTGGTATGGCTACACCTTC	CASKPSGQGWYGYTF
TRBV7-2	NA	TRBD2	TRBJ2-5	TGTGCCAGCAGCTCCCCAGGACTAGCGGGGGGGGTAGAGACCCAGTACTTC	CASSSPGLAGGVETQYF
TRBV20-1	NA	NA	TRBJ1-6	TGCAGTGCCCTTTCAAGATCACCCCTCCACTTT	CSALSRSPLHF
TRBV20-1	few	NA	TRBJ2-3	TGCAGTGCAAAACCGGGACCTCGAGATACGCAGTATTTT	CSAKPGPRDTQYF
TRBV2	NA	NA	TRBJ2-5	TGTGCCAGCAGATTACAGGGAGTACAAGAGACCCAGTACTTC	CASRLQGVQETQYF
TRBV20-1	NA	TRBD2	TRBJ2-5	TGCAGTGCAAGGACTAGCTCTCACTACAATGAGCAGTACTTC	CSARTSSHYNEQYF
TRBV27	NA	NA	TRBJ2-4	TGTGCCAGCAGTTTGGGGATGGCCAAAAACATTCAGTACTTC	CASSLGMAKNIQYF
TRBV20-1	NA	TRBD1	TRBJ2-4	TGCAGTGCTTGGGACAGAGAGGCCAAAAACATTCAGTACTTC	CSAWDREAKNIQYF
TRBV7-2	NA	TRBD2	TRBJ2-3	TGTGCCAGCAGCTTAACACTAGCGGCCCCAGATACGCAGTATTTT	CASSLTLAAPDTQYF
TRBV6-6	NA	NA	TRBJ1-4	TGTGCCAGCAGCACCCCACAGGATCCTAATGAAAAACTGTTTTTT	CASSTPQDPNEKLFF
TRBV6-5	NA	TRBD1	TRBJ2-5	TGTGCCAGCAGTCGACAGGGTATGCCCGAAGAGACCCAGTACTTC	CASSRQGMPEETQYF
TRBV20-1	NA	TRBD1	TRBJ1-5	TGCAGTGCTAGCGCCGGACAGGGGGCGAGGATGGGCGCTCAGCCCCAGCATTTT	CSASAGQGARMGAQPQHF
TRBV6-1	few	NA	TRBJ2-3	TGTGCCAGCAGTGAGGTTTGGACAGATACGCAGTATTTT	CASSEVWTDTQYF
TRBV20-1	NA	TRBD1	TRBJ2-7	TGCAGTGCTAGAGATCCCGGGACAGGGGGCGAGCAGTACTTC	CSARDPGTGGEQYF
TRBV5-1	NA	TRBD1	TRBJ1-4	TGCGCCAGCAGCTTGACCCCACAGGGGGGAGGAGGAAAACTGTTTTTT	CASSLTPQGGGGKLFF
TRBV24-1	once	NA	TRBJ2-1	TGTGCCACCAGTGATGTAGGGGTTACCTACAATGAGCAGTTCTTC	CATSDVGVTYNEQFF
TRBV7-8	NA	TRBD2	TRBJ2-1	TGTGCCAGCAGTCGCTCTAGCGGGGGGCCCCATGAGCAGTTCTTC	CASSRSSGGPHEQFF
TRBV27	NA	TRBD2	TRBJ2-7	TGTGCCAGCAGTGGACTAGCGGGGTTAACCAACTACGAGCAGTACTTC	CASSGLAGLTNYEQYF
TRBV15	few	TRBD1	TRBJ2-7	TGTGCCACCAGCAGAGGACAGGGATTTTCCTACGAGCAGTACTTC	CATSRGQGFSYEQYF
TRBV24-1	NA	NA	TRBJ2-1	TGTGCCGCCGGGACAATAATAAGCAATGAGCAGTTCTTC	CAAGTIISNEQFF
TRBV27	NA	NA	TRBJ1-4	TGTGCCAGCAGTTTATGGGGGAGGGTTGAAAAACTGTTTTTT	CASSLWGRVEKLFF
TRBV6-5	NA	NA	TRBJ1-4	TGTGCCAGCAGTTACTCGGCGGGGGGTGGTGAAAAACTGTTTTTT	CASSYSAGGGEKLFF
TRBV11-2	NA	TRBD2	TRBJ2-1	TGTGCCAGCAGCTTAGCTCGCGGGGGGGCACGGAATGAGCAGTTCTTC	CASSLARGGARNEQFF
TRBV5-6	NA	NA	TRBJ2-7	TGTGCCAGCAGCCCGGTACCGAACTACGAGCAGTACTTC	CASSPVPNYEQYF
TRBV27	NA	TRBD2	TRBJ2-5	TGTGCCAGCAGTTTAAATGCGGGGGGCCGGGGGGAAGAGACCCAGTACTTC	CASSLNAGGRGEETQYF
TRBV7-3	few	TRBD2	TRBJ2-5	TGTGCCAGCAGCTTAACGGCGGGGGGTCTCCAAGAGACCCAGTACTTC	CASSLTAGGLQETQYF
TRBV7-2	once	NA	TRBJ1-1	TGTGCCAGCAGCTTAACGTCTACAGCGAACACTGAAGCTTTCTTT	CASSLTSTANTEAFF
TRBV6-5	NA	NA	TRBJ2-4	TGTGCCAGCAGTTACTCGTCCATACCCTACGGGCAGTACTTC	CASSYSSIPYGQYF